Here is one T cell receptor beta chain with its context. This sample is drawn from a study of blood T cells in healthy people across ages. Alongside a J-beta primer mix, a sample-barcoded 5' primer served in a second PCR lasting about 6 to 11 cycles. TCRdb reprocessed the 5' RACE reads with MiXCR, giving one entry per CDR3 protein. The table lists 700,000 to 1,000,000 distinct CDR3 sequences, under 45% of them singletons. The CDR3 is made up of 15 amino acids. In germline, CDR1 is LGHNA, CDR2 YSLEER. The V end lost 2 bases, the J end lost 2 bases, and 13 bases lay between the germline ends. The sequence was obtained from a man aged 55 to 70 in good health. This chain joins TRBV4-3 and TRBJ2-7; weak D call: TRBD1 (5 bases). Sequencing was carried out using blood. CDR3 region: CASSQSQGRPYEQYF. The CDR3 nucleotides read TGCGCCAGCAGCCAATCCCAGGGAAGGCCCTACGAGCAGTACTTC.